This TCR beta chain was observed in a study of Ad26.COV2.S vaccination and SARS-CoV-2 variants. Notes on the study in general: Substantial response breadth was reportedly seen for spike-specific CD8+ and CD4+ T cells after vaccination. In TCR breadth and depth analyses, total T cell responses may have been underestimated.

Details on this clone: Its antigen remains unidentified.

As to treatment: roughly 19 received Ad26.COV2.S at low or high dose, single or two shots; several received placebo; per-sample allocation not given. Collection of samples fell on day 63 after the first vaccine or placebo injection. Built on an Ad26 vector, the vaccine expressed Wuhan-strain SARS-CoV-2 spike. The V and J ends lost 1 base and 5 bases respectively, with 6 bases between them. Per the germline V gene, CDR1 is LGHDT and CDR2 is YNNKEL (reference sequence). CDR3 size: 13 residues. Sequenced by immunoSEQ multiplex PCR; TCRdb stores in-frame clones only, minus some. This sample carries some 460,000 clones, around 89% of them seen once, and the ten largest clones take 1.5% to 2%.

The receptor was derived from a person aged 18-60 years who received the Ad26.COV2.S COVID-19 vaccine or a placebo. The chain has TRBV3-1 (or the pseudogene TRBV3-2) and TRBJ1-5; D gene unclear. The specimen was peripheral blood, collected in a trial of Ad26.COV2.S vaccine versus placebo. The CDR3 DNA follows: TGTGCCAGCAGCCAAGTTGGAGATCAGCCCCAGCATTTT. It translates to CASSQVGDQPQHF.